These 28 T cell receptor beta chains share one sample of origin, sequenced in a study of shared clonotypes between healthy human individuals. Clones were sequenced by immunoSEQ multiplex PCR, and TCRdb holds only the in-frame ones, with some missing. The data show roughly 1.4 million clones, 97% to 99% seen once. Sequencing was carried out using naive CD4+ T cells sorted from blood. Specified subset: CD45RA+ positively selected. The receptors here all came from a man aged 30 to 45 in good health.

This chain uses TRBV27 with TRBJ2-3, with a tentative D call TRBD2 (5 bases). The V and J ends lost 2 bases and 0 bases respectively, with 15 bases between them. The CDR3 spans 17 residues. Germline values: CDR1 MNHEY, CDR2 SMNVEV (reference sequence). The CDR3 bases are TGTGCCAGCAGTTTAGAGGGCGGGCGACCTAGCACAGATACGCAGTATTTT. It is translated as CASSLEGGRPSTDTQYF.

The rearrangement joins TRBV6-5 to TRBJ2-7; D possibly corresponds to TRBD2 (6 bases). Trimming removed 5 bases from V and 2 bases from J, with 10 bases in between. The germline V gene has CDR1 MNHEY and CDR2 SVGAGI. The CDR3 runs to 13 residues. CDR3 protein: CASSQTRAYEQYF. CDR3 DNA sequence: TGTGCCAGCAGTCAGACTAGAGCCTACGAGCAGTACTTC.

On this clone itself: Additional DNA sequences in this sample encode the identical CDR3. The J gene is TRBJ2-5, the V gene TRBV6-1, with 12 bases identical to TRBD1. Germline CDR1 MNHNS, CDR2 SASEGT. V shed 4 bases and J 4 bases; nucleotides not matched to a gene: 4. The CDR3 loop spans 15 amino acids. CDR3 coding DNA: TGTGCCAGCAGTGCCGGGACAGGGGGCGCAGAGACCCAGTACTTC. The encoded protein is CASSAGTGGAETQYF.

The CDR3, as DNA: TGCAGCGTTGAAGATCGGACAGGGAATGAAAAACTGTTTTTT. It translates to CSVEDRTGNEKLFF. This chain joins TRBV29-1 and TRBJ1-4; 8 nucleotides line up with TRBD1. The length of the CDR3 is 14 residues. The V segment lost 0 bases and the J segment 5 bases; nucleotides outside the gene matches: 2. Germline V CDR1 and CDR2: SQVTM, ANQGSEA.

Of note for this clone: The junction departs from germline at one end; a sequencing error may be responsible. The rearrangement links TRBV5-4 to TRBJ2-7, with TRBD2 matching over 7 bases. The CDR3 length is 15 residues. Germline CDR1 SGHNT, CDR2 YYREEE (reference sequence). The CDR3 DNA follows: TGTGCCAGCAGCTTGTATCCAGGTCGGGATCTAGCGGCGACATTC. As protein: CASSLYPGRDLAATF.

As to this clone: At the DNA level, this CDR3 is encoded by other sequences in the same sample as well. The chain recombines TRBV10-3 with TRBJ2-7; D is undetermined. Per the germline V gene, CDR1 is ENHRY and CDR2 is SYGVKD. The ends were cut back, 0 bases at V and 4 bases at J, with 7 bases in the middle. The CDR3 sequence is 13 residues long. In DNA form, the CDR3 reads TGTGCCATCAGTGAGTCGGGAAATTACGAGCAGTACTTC. This codes for CAISESGNYEQYF.

The V and J genes are TRBV5-4 and TRBJ2-3; no clear D. Germline CDR1 is SGHNT and CDR2 is YYREEE (reference sequence). Trimming took off 3 bases at V and 5 bases at J, with 13 bases between the two ends. The CDR3 is 14 residues long. CDR3 in amino acids: CASSSGTSQDTQYF. In DNA form, the CDR3 reads TGTGCCAGCAGCTCCGGAACGAGCCAAGATACGCAGTATTTT.

The J gene is TRBJ2-1, the V gene TRBV7-3; 8 positions match TRBD2. With V trimmed by 0 bases and J by 4 bases, 5 bases remained unmatched. The germline V gene has CDR1 SGHTA and CDR2 FQGTGA. The CDR3 runs to 16 residues. In DNA form, the CDR3 reads TGTGCCAGCAGCTTAACTGGTGGGACTAGGTACAATGAGCAGTTCTTC. Encoded protein: CASSLTGGTRYNEQFF.

The chain carries TRBV29-1 and TRBJ2-1, with 9 bases fitting TRBD1. The CDR3 extends over 15 amino acids. Looked up from germline, CDR1 is SQVTM and CDR2 is ANQGSEA. CDR3 DNA: TGCAGTGAAACTCATCGGGACAGGGTCTACAATGAGCAGTTCTTC. Its translation is CSETHRDRVYNEQFF.

The chain uses TRBV15 and TRBJ1-2, with 8 bases fitting TRBD1. V was pared by 2 bases and J by 14 bases, with 16 bases of the junction left unmatched. The CDR3 has 15 amino acids. Germline V lookup: CDR1 LNHNV, CDR2 YYDKDF (reference sequence). CDR3: CATSRQGALTMATTF. CDR3 coding DNA: TGTGCCACCAGCAGACAGGGGGCCCTAACTATGGCTACAACCTTC.

The chain is built from TRBV2 and TRBJ1-5; D remains unclear. In germline, CDR1 is SNHLY, CDR2 FYNNEI. The V and J ends lost 8 bases and 2 bases respectively, with 13 bases between them. The CDR3 has 14 residues. The CDR3 DNA is TGTGCCAGCGCCTTCCTCGGCGGCAATCAGCCCCAGCATTTT. Translating gives CASAFLGGNQPQHF.

V is TRBV15 and J is TRBJ1-4; maybe TRBD1 (5 bases). The CDR3 totals 15 residues. Looked up from germline, CDR1 is LNHNV and CDR2 is YYDKDF (reference sequence). Trimming stripped 1 base from V and 6 bases from J, with 12 bases between. CDR3 sequence: CATSRGGVIDEKLFF. CDR3 bases: TGTGCCACCAGCAGAGGGGGGGTGATAGATGAAAAACTGTTTTTT.

This chain uses TRBV5-1 with TRBJ1-2; D is undetermined. CDR1 is SGHRS and CDR2 is YFSETQ in the germline V gene. The length of the CDR3 is 14 residues. V gave up 2 bases and J gave up 6 bases, with 14 bases separating them. DNA of the CDR3: TGCGCCAGCAGCTTCAGCCGGCTCGGGGATGGCTACACCTTC. Translating gives CASSFSRLGDGYTF.

This rearrangement joins TRBV7-9 to TRBJ2-3; 8 bases agree with TRBD1. The CDR3 length is 16 residues. Germline-derived CDR1 and CDR2 are SEHNR and FQNEAQ (reference sequence). Germline trimming cut 5 bases from V and 6 bases from J; bases unmatched to any gene: 13. The CDR3, as DNA: TGTGCCAGCAGCCGTCCTCGGACAGGGCTAAGGGATACGCAGTATTTT. This codes for CASSRPRTGLRDTQYF.

V usage is TRBV25-1 and J usage is TRBJ2-5; D not resolved. Germline-derived CDR1 and CDR2 are MGHDK and SYGVNS. V lost 6 bases and J 5 bases, leaving 7 bases between the germline ends. This CDR3 has 11 amino acids. The CDR3 here is CASRAVETQYF. The CDR3 bases are TGTGCCAGCAGGGCCGTGGAGACCCAGTACTTC. Supplemented by reference TRBV25-1 and TRBJ2-5, the full variable domain reads EADIYQTPRYLVIGTGKKITLECSQTMGHDKMYWYQQDPGMELHLIHYSYGVNSTEKGDLSSESTVSRIRTEHFPLTLESARPSHTSQYLCASRAVETQYFGPGTRLLVL.

The chain uses TRBV5-1 and TRBJ2-4; D assignment may be TRBD1 or TRBD2 (5 bases each). Germline values: CDR1 SGHRS, CDR2 YFSETQ. The V gene lost 8 bases and the J gene lost 7 bases, with 22 bases spanning the gap. The CDR3 consists of 15 residues. The CDR3 sequence: CASARGAGKKNIQYF. CDR3 bases: TGCGCCAGTGCTCGAGGGGCCGGGAAAAAGAACATTCAGTACTTC. Full variable domain (missing parts from reference TRBV5-1 and TRBJ2-4): KAGVTQTPRYLIKTRGQQVTLSCSPISGHRSVSWYQQTPGQGLQFLFEYFSETQRNKGNFPGRFSGRQFSNSRSEMNVSTLELGDSALYLCASARGAGKKNIQYFGAGTRLSVL.

A word on this clone: This sample includes further DNA sequences coding for the same CDR3. V usage is TRBV6-5 and J usage is TRBJ2-7; 8 bases match TRBD2. Trimming removed 2 bases from V and 3 bases from J; junction bases left unmatched: 0. CDR1 and CDR2 (germline): MNHEY, SVGAGI. The CDR3 is 13 residues long. The CDR3 is CASSYSGSYEQYF. The CDR3 DNA follows: TGTGCCAGCAGTTACAGCGGGAGCTACGAGCAGTACTTC.

The chain employs TRBV29-1 and TRBJ1-2; no definite D call. CDR1 and CDR2 from the germline V gene are SQVTM and ANQGSEA. The V and J ends lost 4 bases and 4 bases respectively, with 19 bases between them. CDR3 length: 15 amino acids. This CDR3 reads CSVVPSGRGSYGYTF. The CDR3 DNA reads TGCAGCGTTGTCCCATCGGGCCGCGGGAGCTATGGCTACACCTTC.

The V call is TRBV6-6, the J call TRBJ2-7; D unresolved. Trimming took off 4 bases at V and 0 bases at J, with 10 bases between the two ends. The CDR3 contains 14 residues. The V gene's germline CDR1 is MNHNY and CDR2 SVGAGI (reference sequence). CDR3 sequence (DNA): TGTGCCAGCAGTTCACCGAAGGACTCCTACGAGCAGTACTTC. Its translation is CASSSPKDSYEQYF.

The chain joins TRBV19 to TRBJ1-2, with D possibly matching TRBD1 (6 bases). The CDR3 totals 14 residues. V was pared by 4 bases and J by 4 bases, with 13 bases between. CDR1 LNHDA and CDR2 SQIVND come from the germline V gene (reference sequence). The CDR3 sequence is CASSNGGLLYGYTF. The CDR3 DNA reads as TGTGCCAGTAGTAACGGGGGGCTCCTCTATGGCTACACCTTC.

V is TRBV10-3 and J is TRBJ2-7; 10 positions agree with TRBD1. Germline CDR1 and CDR2: ENHRY and SYGVKD. V lost 10 bases, J lost 2 bases, and 8 bases stayed unmatched. The CDR3 is 14 amino acids. The CDR3 DNA follows: TGTGCCACGAACGACAGGGGGCAACCCTACGAGCAGTACTTC. Protein: CATNDRGQPYEQYF.

On this clone itself: Other DNA sequences in the same sample also yield this CDR3. The chain has TRBV27 and TRBJ1-5; D unresolved. V was trimmed by 2 bases and J by 0 bases, leaving 5 bases between them. Germline V CDR1 and CDR2: MNHEY, SMNVEV (reference sequence). There are 14 residues in the CDR3. The CDR3 coding sequence is TGTGCCAGCAGTTTAAAAAATAGCAATCAGCCCCAGCATTTT. This gives the protein CASSLKNSNQPQHF.

The chain is built from TRBV9 and TRBJ1-1; 8 bases agree with TRBD1. Germline values: CDR1 SGDLS, CDR2 YYNGEE. The CDR3 covers 14 residues. Trimming at V came to 4 bases and at J to 3 bases, leaving 5 bases not matched to a gene. The CDR3 DNA is TGTGCCAGCAGCAGGACAGGGAGAGACACTGAAGCTTTCTTT. Its translation: CASSRTGRDTEAFF.

This chain connects TRBV4-2 to TRBJ1-3, with D possibly matching TRBD1 (5 bases). V gave up 5 bases and J gave up 3 bases, with 8 bases separating them. The CDR3 spans 13 residues. Per the germline V gene, CDR1 is LGHNA and CDR2 is YNFKEQ. CDR3 region: CASSADSGNTIYF. In DNA form, the CDR3 reads TGTGCCAGCAGCGCAGACAGTGGAAACACCATATATTTT.

The V call is TRBV14, the J call TRBJ1-5, with D uncertain. Germline loops: CDR1 SGHDN, CDR2 FVKESK. Deletions cut 1 base from V and 7 bases from J, with 8 bases between. There are 13 residues in the CDR3. CDR3 DNA sequence: TGTGCCAGCAGCCAAGGGCTGGAGCAGCCCCAGCATTTT. Protein product: CASSQGLEQPQHF.

This chain links TRBV28 with TRBJ1-5; D might be TRBD1 (6 bases). CDR1 and CDR2 from the germline V gene are MDHEN and SYDVKM. V was clipped by 5 bases and J by 3 bases, with 20 bases between them. The CDR3 runs to 17 residues. CDR3 loop: CASSPTGPSLNNQPQHF. In nucleotides, the CDR3 is TGTGCCAGCAGTCCGACAGGCCCTTCTTTAAACAATCAGCCCCAGCATTTT.

The chain carries TRBV5-4 and TRBJ1-1; D is possibly TRBD1 (5 bases). Germline-derived CDR1 and CDR2 are SGHNT and YYREEE (reference sequence). The CDR3 has 14 amino acids. Trimming removed 0 bases from V and 3 bases from J, with 9 bases in between. CDR3 in amino acids: CASSLEGGDTEAFF. The CDR3 DNA sequence: TGTGCCAGCAGCTTGGAAGGAGGGGACACTGAAGCTTTCTTT.

V and J are TRBV19 and TRBJ1-2; maybe TRBD1 (5 bases). The CDR3 runs 15 residues. Germline CDR1 reads LNHDA; CDR2 reads SQIVND (reference sequence). V was clipped by 0 bases and J by 5 bases, with 13 bases between them. CDR3 protein: CASSIDRRGLYGYTF. DNA of the CDR3: TGTGCCAGTAGTATAGATCGACGGGGGTTATATGGCTACACCTTC.